This T cell receptor (beta chain) is drawn from a study of T cell repertoires in cytomegalovirus infection. Study as a whole: Both a matching HLA type and CMV infection were indicated by public TCR beta signatures.

MiXCR, run by TCRdb on the reads, gives a single entry per CDR3 protein. The sample has hundreds of thousands of distinct CDR3 sequences; approximately 10% are singletons. Overall study findings and caveats: Based on cumulative public TCR beta family frequency, carriers of CMV plus the relevant HLA were identified. Dominant in the ex vivo response were TCR beta clonotypes restricted by HLA-C and specific for CMV.

This clonotype was seen ten or more times. What it recognizes is unknown. The CDR3 is 13 residues long. Deletions cut 5 bases from V and 4 bases from J, with 12 bases between. Germline assignment: CDR1 SGHVS and CDR2 FNYEAQ. The source of this sequence is a human donor in good health (CMV status not recorded). Some clones in this sample may be carry-over from other donors' samples. Sample: PBMCs. This chain joins TRBV7-6 and TRBJ2-7; no clear D. CDR3 residues: CASSPNQAYEQYF. For the CDR3, the DNA is TGTGCCAGCAGCCCGAACCAGGCATACGAGCAGTACTTC.